The TCR beta chain described here comes from a study of blood T cell repertoires in COVID-19. Study-level information: Samples of COVID-19 (acute and convalescent) were obtained from the United States, Italy and Spain.

This clone was detected only once. Original processing methods: Reference gene primer amplification gave estimated nucleated cell counts. Libraries were prepared by immunoSEQ multiplex PCR; TCRdb keeps only in-frame clonotypes and omits some of them. V and J calls and clone size are those listed in that table; D and trimming were worked out from the DNA. The sample carries about 88,000 clones, more than 90% recorded once. Germline V lookup: CDR1 SGDLS, CDR2 YYNGEE. The CDR3 consists of 14 residues. The junction had 7 bases not matched to a gene; V was cut back by 3 bases and J by 5 bases. Material: peripheral blood. The sequence came from a man aged 55 to 70 with acute or convalescent COVID-19. The rearrangement joins TRBV9 to TRBJ2-7; TRBD2 matches at 8 bases. CDR3 DNA sequence: TGTGCCAGCAGCGCCCGGACTAGCTTCCACGAGCAGTACTTC. Translation: CASSARTSFHEQYF.